The entry below describes one T cell receptor beta chain. Together with a sample-barcoded 5' primer, a J-beta primer mix was included in a second PCR lasting roughly 7 to 11 cycles. TCRdb used MiXCR to reprocess the 5' RACE reads, holding one entry per CDR3 protein. The repertoire has around 800,000 distinct CDR3 sequences, around 24% of them found once; the top ten carry around 2.9%. The CDR3 is made up of 17 amino acids. J gave up 7 bases and V 2 bases, and 8 bases lay outside the gene matches. This specimen belongs to a study of blood T cells in healthy people across ages. This sample also appeared in a second study, on T cells of mothers and their children.

V is TRBV12-3 or TRBV12-4 and J is TRBJ2-1; 13 bases agree with TRBD2. Sequenced material: blood. The receptor comes from a boy aged 5 to 17 in good health. The CDR3 loop reads CASSLSTSGGYKNEQFF. The CDR3 DNA reads as TGTGCCAGCAGTTTATCGACTAGCGGGGGGTATAAGAATGAGCAGTTCTTC.